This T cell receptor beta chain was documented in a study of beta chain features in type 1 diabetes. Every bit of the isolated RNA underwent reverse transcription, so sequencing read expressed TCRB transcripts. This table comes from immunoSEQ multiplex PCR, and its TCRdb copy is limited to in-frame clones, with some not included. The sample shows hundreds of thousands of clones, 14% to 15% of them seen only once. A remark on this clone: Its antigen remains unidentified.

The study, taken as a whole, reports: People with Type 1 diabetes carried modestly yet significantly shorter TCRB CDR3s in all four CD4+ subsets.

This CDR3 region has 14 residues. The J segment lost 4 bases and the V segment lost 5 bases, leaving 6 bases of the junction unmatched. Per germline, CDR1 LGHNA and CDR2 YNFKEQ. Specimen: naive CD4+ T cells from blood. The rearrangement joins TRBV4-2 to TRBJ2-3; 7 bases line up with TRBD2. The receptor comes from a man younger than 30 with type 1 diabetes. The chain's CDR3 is CASSSAGASDTQYF. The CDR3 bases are TGTGCCAGCAGCTCCGCGGGAGCCTCAGATACGCAGTATTTT.